This is a list of T cell receptor beta chains from one sample in a study of shared clonotypes between healthy human individuals. Some clones are missing from TCRdb's copy, which holds only in-frame ones; the method was immunoSEQ multiplex PCR. The table includes around 2,000,000 clones, approximately 94% detected once. The sequencing sample was made of naive CD8+ T cells from PBMCs. The receptors originated from a man between 18 and 29 years old in good health. Some clones in this sample may be carry-over from other donors' samples. CDR3s include the opening cysteine and the closing phenylalanine or tryptophan. The order of the fields is clone size, J gene, V gene, D gene, CDR3 DNA, CDR3 protein. D genes are given only for firm matches. Part of the rows lack a size; the others show once, few, many or a class for expanded clones.

clone_size: -; j_call: TRBJ2-7; v_call: TRBV28; d_call: TRBD1; cdr3_nt: TGTGCCAGCAGGACCAGGACAGGGGGAGTCTACGAGCAGTACTTC; cdr3_aa: CASRTRTGGVYEQYF
clone_size: -; j_call: TRBJ1-2; v_call: TRBV29-1; d_call: -; cdr3_nt: TGCAGCGTGTCTACAGGGACGGATGGCTACACCTTC; cdr3_aa: CSVSTGTDGYTF
clone_size: -; j_call: TRBJ2-2; v_call: TRBV6-5; d_call: -; cdr3_nt: TGTGCCAGCAGTCTCTATGGGGCCACCGGGGAGCTGTTTTTT; cdr3_aa: CASSLYGATGELFF
clone_size: -; j_call: TRBJ1-4; v_call: TRBV27; d_call: TRBD1; cdr3_nt: TGTGCCAGCAGTTTATTGACACAGGGGGCGGTTGAAAAACTGTTTTTT; cdr3_aa: CASSLLTQGAVEKLFF
clone_size: -; j_call: TRBJ2-7; v_call: TRBV7-2; d_call: -; cdr3_nt: TGTGCCAGCAGCGTAAACAGGGTGGTGGGGGACTACGAGCAGTACTTC; cdr3_aa: CASSVNRVVGDYEQYF
clone_size: -; j_call: TRBJ2-7; v_call: TRBV13; d_call: TRBD2; cdr3_nt: TGTGCCAGCAGCGAGGGACTAGCGGGGACCAACGAGCAGTACTTC; cdr3_aa: CASSEGLAGTNEQYF
clone_size: -; j_call: TRBJ2-7; v_call: TRBV7-9; d_call: -; cdr3_nt: TGTGCCAGCAGCCCCCGGACCCAACCCTACGAGCAGTACTTC; cdr3_aa: CASSPRTQPYEQYF
clone_size: -; j_call: TRBJ2-7; v_call: TRBV2; d_call: TRBD1; cdr3_nt: TGTGCCAGCAGTGGCCGGGACAGACTTCCCTACGAGCAGTACTTC; cdr3_aa: CASSGRDRLPYEQYF
clone_size: -; j_call: TRBJ1-1; v_call: TRBV29-1; d_call: TRBD1; cdr3_nt: TGCAGCGCCCCGACAGGGGGCCACACTGAAGCTTTCTTT; cdr3_aa: CSAPTGGHTEAFF
clone_size: -; j_call: TRBJ2-1; v_call: TRBV7-9; d_call: TRBD2; cdr3_nt: TGTGCCAGCAGCTTAGGACTAGCGGGAGGGGTTAATGAGCAGTTCTTC; cdr3_aa: CASSLGLAGGVNEQFF
clone_size: -; j_call: TRBJ2-3; v_call: TRBV6-5; d_call: -; cdr3_nt: TGTGCCAGCAGTTTGGACAGTTTAGATACGCAGTATTTT; cdr3_aa: CASSLDSLDTQYF
clone_size: -; j_call: TRBJ1-2; v_call: TRBV27; d_call: -; cdr3_nt: TGTGCCAGCAGTCCTTGGGACTTACGGGGAGGCTACACCTTC; cdr3_aa: CASSPWDLRGGYTF
clone_size: -; j_call: TRBJ2-7; v_call: TRBV7-9; d_call: -; cdr3_nt: TGTGCCAGCAGCCACGAGGGGGATCATTACGAGCAGTACTTC; cdr3_aa: CASSHEGDHYEQYF
clone_size: few; j_call: TRBJ1-2; v_call: TRBV27; d_call: -; cdr3_nt: TGTGCCAGCAGTTATTCGGCTAACTATGGCTACACCTTC; cdr3_aa: CASSYSANYGYTF
clone_size: -; j_call: TRBJ1-1; v_call: TRBV27; d_call: -; cdr3_nt: TGTGCCAGCAGTTTATTGGGGTCTTCGAACACTGAAGCTTTCTTT; cdr3_aa: CASSLLGSSNTEAFF
clone_size: once; j_call: TRBJ1-5; v_call: TRBV28; d_call: TRBD1; cdr3_nt: TGTGCCAGCAGTGCACAGGGGACCAGCCAGCCCCAGCATTTT; cdr3_aa: CASSAQGTSQPQHF
clone_size: -; j_call: TRBJ2-2; v_call: TRBV5-1; d_call: TRBD2; cdr3_nt: TGCGCCAGCAGCTTGGAGCCAGCGGGAGGTTTACGGAACACCGGGGAGCTGTTTTTT; cdr3_aa: CASSLEPAGGLRNTGELFF
clone_size: -; j_call: TRBJ2-1; v_call: TRBV15; d_call: TRBD2; cdr3_nt: TGTGCCACCGCGGCGAGGACTAGCAATGAGCAGTTCTTC; cdr3_aa: CATAARTSNEQFF
clone_size: -; j_call: TRBJ1-5; v_call: TRBV19; d_call: TRBD1; cdr3_nt: TGTGCCAGTAGTATAATGGGGACAGCTCATCAGCCCCAGCATTTT; cdr3_aa: CASSIMGTAHQPQHF
clone_size: -; j_call: TRBJ1-4; v_call: TRBV7-9; d_call: -; cdr3_nt: TGTGCCAGCAGCAAAGGACAACAGGGAACTAATGAAAAACTGTTTTTT; cdr3_aa: CASSKGQQGTNEKLFF
clone_size: -; j_call: TRBJ1-5; v_call: TRBV28; d_call: TRBD1; cdr3_nt: TGTGCCAGCAGTCCACGGGACAGGAAAGGGCAGCCCCAGCATTTT; cdr3_aa: CASSPRDRKGQPQHF
clone_size: -; j_call: TRBJ2-7; v_call: TRBV30; d_call: -; cdr3_nt: TGTGCCTGGAGTCCCGACTCTTCCTACGAGCAGTACTTC; cdr3_aa: CAWSPDSSYEQYF
clone_size: -; j_call: TRBJ1-4; v_call: TRBV7-8; d_call: -; cdr3_nt: TGTGCCAGCAGCCTCAGGGCAACTAATGAAAAACTGTTTTTT; cdr3_aa: CASSLRATNEKLFF
clone_size: -; j_call: TRBJ2-3; v_call: TRBV27; d_call: -; cdr3_nt: TGTGCCAGCACCCAGCGACCAAGCACAGATACGCAGTATTTT; cdr3_aa: CASTQRPSTDTQYF
clone_size: -; j_call: TRBJ2-7; v_call: TRBV5-6; d_call: -; cdr3_nt: TGTGCCAGCAGCGGTGGCGCCACGATCCACTACGAGCAGTACTTC; cdr3_aa: CASSGGATIHYEQYF
clone_size: -; j_call: TRBJ1-1; v_call: TRBV2; d_call: -; cdr3_nt: TGTGCCAGCAGGGCAGGAGGTACGAACACTGAAGCTTTCTTT; cdr3_aa: CASRAGGTNTEAFF
clone_size: -; j_call: TRBJ2-2; v_call: TRBV7-8; d_call: -; cdr3_nt: TGTGCCAGCAGCTTACAGGAGATATTCACCGGGGAGCTGTTTTTT; cdr3_aa: CASSLQEIFTGELFF
clone_size: -; j_call: TRBJ2-2; v_call: TRBV6-5; d_call: -; cdr3_nt: TGTGCCAGCAGTTCTGGTGGGGCCGGGGAGCTGTTTTTT; cdr3_aa: CASSSGGAGELFF
clone_size: -; j_call: TRBJ1-1; v_call: TRBV5-4; d_call: -; cdr3_nt: TGTGCCAGCAGCTTTACAGGGCACTCGGAAGCTTTCTTT; cdr3_aa: CASSFTGHSEAFF
clone_size: -; j_call: TRBJ2-5; v_call: TRBV27; d_call: TRBD1; cdr3_nt: TGTGCCAGCAGTGCCTCCGAGGTAACAGGGGTTAAAGAGACCCAGTACTTC; cdr3_aa: CASSASEVTGVKETQYF
clone_size: -; j_call: TRBJ2-1; v_call: TRBV7-9; d_call: -; cdr3_nt: TGTGCCAGCAGTTCCCCGAGCGTCACGGACAATGAGCAGTTCTTC; cdr3_aa: CASSSPSVTDNEQFF
clone_size: once; j_call: TRBJ2-3; v_call: TRBV5-1; d_call: -; cdr3_nt: TGCGCCAGCAGCTTGGCAGGTCCCGATACGCAGTATTTT; cdr3_aa: CASSLAGPDTQYF
clone_size: -; j_call: TRBJ2-7; v_call: TRBV5-4; d_call: TRBD2; cdr3_nt: TGTGCCAGCAGCTTGCTAATAGCGGGACCTTCTCACGAGCAGTACTTC; cdr3_aa: CASSLLIAGPSHEQYF
clone_size: -; j_call: TRBJ2-2; v_call: TRBV4-1; d_call: -; cdr3_nt: TGCGCCAGCAGCCAAGTGGTCGGGGAGCTGTTTTTT; cdr3_aa: CASSQVVGELFF
clone_size: -; j_call: TRBJ1-3; v_call: TRBV5-1; d_call: TRBD1; cdr3_nt: TGCGCCAGCAGCTTGCCAGGGGGCGGGGACACCATATATTTT; cdr3_aa: CASSLPGGGDTIYF
clone_size: once; j_call: TRBJ2-5; v_call: TRBV4-1; d_call: -; cdr3_nt: TGCGCCAGCAGCCCAAAGGGGGGAACCCAGTACTTC; cdr3_aa: CASSPKGGTQYF
clone_size: -; j_call: TRBJ2-7; v_call: TRBV29-1; d_call: -; cdr3_nt: TGCAGCGTTGAAAAAACAGGGAGCTTCGGGTACGAGCAGTACTTC; cdr3_aa: CSVEKTGSFGYEQYF
clone_size: -; j_call: TRBJ2-3; v_call: TRBV7-3; d_call: TRBD2; cdr3_nt: TGTGCCAGCAGCTTGAAAGCGGGAGATAAGACAGATACGCAGTATTTT; cdr3_aa: CASSLKAGDKTDTQYF
clone_size: -; j_call: TRBJ1-5; v_call: TRBV7-8; d_call: -; cdr3_nt: TGTGCCAGCAGCTTAAATCCCGCCGCAGGGGATCCCCAGCATTTT; cdr3_aa: CASSLNPAAGDPQHF
clone_size: once; j_call: TRBJ2-1; v_call: TRBV11-1; d_call: TRBD2; cdr3_nt: TGTGCCAGCAGCTTAGGACTAGCGGGAGGGCCCCACAATGAGCAGTTCTTC; cdr3_aa: CASSLGLAGGPHNEQFF
clone_size: -; j_call: TRBJ1-4; v_call: TRBV27; d_call: TRBD1; cdr3_nt: TGTGCCAGCAGTATCCGACAGGGCTTTAATGAAAAACTGTTTTTT; cdr3_aa: CASSIRQGFNEKLFF
clone_size: -; j_call: TRBJ1-5; v_call: TRBV16; d_call: -; cdr3_nt: TGTGCCAGCAGCCAATCGTGGGGCACCCCGGATCGGCCCCAGCATTTT; cdr3_aa: CASSQSWGTPDRPQHF
clone_size: -; j_call: TRBJ1-1; v_call: TRBV19; d_call: TRBD1; cdr3_nt: TGTGCCAGTAGTTTACAGGGGGCGGGTCCTGAAGCTTTCTTT; cdr3_aa: CASSLQGAGPEAFF
clone_size: -; j_call: TRBJ2-5; v_call: TRBV7-7; d_call: -; cdr3_nt: TGTGCCAGCAGTCCCACAGGGTCCCCGTACCAAGAGACCCAGTACTTC; cdr3_aa: CASSPTGSPYQETQYF
clone_size: -; j_call: TRBJ2-7; v_call: TRBV9; d_call: -; cdr3_nt: TGTGCCAGCAGTGGGAAACCGGGACTCAGCCCCGAGCAGTACTTC; cdr3_aa: CASSGKPGLSPEQYF
clone_size: -; j_call: TRBJ2-2; v_call: TRBV27; d_call: TRBD1; cdr3_nt: TGTGCCAGCAGTTCTCGACAGGGGTACACCGGGGAGCTGTTTTTT; cdr3_aa: CASSSRQGYTGELFF
clone_size: -; j_call: TRBJ2-5; v_call: TRBV28; d_call: TRBD1; cdr3_nt: TGTGCCAGCAGGGGGACAGGGGGAGGGGAGGCCCAGTACTTC; cdr3_aa: CASRGTGGGEAQYF
clone_size: -; j_call: TRBJ2-3; v_call: TRBV11-2; d_call: TRBD2; cdr3_nt: TGTGCCAGCAGCTTAGGGACTAGCGGTAGCACAGATACGCAGTATTTT; cdr3_aa: CASSLGTSGSTDTQYF
clone_size: -; j_call: TRBJ1-1; v_call: TRBV6-4; d_call: -; cdr3_nt: TGTGCCAGCAGTGACGGGATTAGCTTGACCCGGAACACTGAAGCTTTCTTT; cdr3_aa: CASSDGISLTRNTEAFF
clone_size: -; j_call: TRBJ1-1; v_call: TRBV5-6; d_call: -; cdr3_nt: TGTGCCAGCAGCAACCCCTTAACAGGGACCACTGAAGCTTTCTTT; cdr3_aa: CASSNPLTGTTEAFF
clone_size: -; j_call: TRBJ2-7; v_call: TRBV6-5; d_call: -; cdr3_nt: TGTGCCAGCAGCTACAGGGCCGGAGAGCAGTACTTC; cdr3_aa: CASSYRAGEQYF
clone_size: once; j_call: TRBJ2-5; v_call: TRBV11-2; d_call: -; cdr3_nt: TGTGCCAGCAGCAGGGTTCGCCAAGAGACCCAGTACTTC; cdr3_aa: CASSRVRQETQYF
clone_size: -; j_call: TRBJ1-5; v_call: TRBV9; d_call: -; cdr3_nt: TGTGCCAGCAGCCCCTCGAGGGGGGACCAGCCCCAGCATTTT; cdr3_aa: CASSPSRGDQPQHF